These T cell receptor beta chains were read from a single sample in a study of CD8 T cells in ankylosing spondylitis. TCRdb processed the 5' RACE reads anew with MiXCR; each CDR3 protein has one entry. The repertoire holds tens of thousands of distinct CDR3 sequences, with 6.2% as singletons. Sequenced sample: synovial fluid, either unsorted or a sorted T cell fraction (not recorded which). All receptors derive from a male donor with ankylosing spondylitis. Both conserved end residues are part of each CDR3. A D gene is named only where the DNA matches it firmly. Clone size is stated in some rows and not others, as once, few, many or a class when expanded.

j_call,d_call,v_call,clone_size,cdr3_nt,cdr3_aa
TRBJ2-3,TRBD2,TRBV5-1,few,TGCGCCAGCAGCTTGGTCCTAGCGGAGGGCACAGATACGCAGTATTTT,CASSLVLAEGTDTQYF
TRBJ2-1,TRBD2,TRBV5-1,.,TGCGCCAGCAGCAGGACTAGCGGGAGGGCCGGGTACAATGAGCAGTTCTTC,CASSRTSGRAGYNEQFF
TRBJ2-1,.,TRBV5-1,few,TGCGCCAGCAGCGCCCGGTTAGGTTACAATGAGCAGTTCTTC,CASSARLGYNEQFF
TRBJ1-6,TRBD1,TRBV28,many,TGTGCCAGCAGTTCACCGGGACAGGGAAAACTACCCCTCCACTTT,CASSSPGQGKLPLHF
TRBJ2-7,TRBD1,TRBV27,few,TGTGCCAGCAGTCTCTCCCGGGACAGGGGCTACGAGCAGTACTTC,CASSLSRDRGYEQYF
TRBJ2-1,TRBD1,TRBV29-1,many,TGCAGCGTTGACAGGGACAGAACAGTCTACAATGAGCAGTTCTTC,CSVDRDRTVYNEQFF
TRBJ2-1,TRBD2,TRBV7-2,few,TGTGCCAGCAGCTTAAGGCTAGCGGGAGTCTGGGGCAATGAGCAGTTCTTC,CASSLRLAGVWGNEQFF
TRBJ1-6,.,TRBV28,few,TGTGCCAGCAGTCAACCCCGGGACCCCAGCTCCTATAATTCACCCCTCCACTTT,CASSQPRDPSSYNSPLHF
TRBJ2-7,TRBD1,TRBV7-2,.,TGTGCCAGCAGCCCCCGACAGGGGGCGCATTACGAGCAGTACTTC,CASSPRQGAHYEQYF
TRBJ2-3,TRBD1,TRBV5-6,few,TGTGCCAGCAGCTTTTACGGGACAGGTAGCACAGATACGCAGTATTTT,CASSFYGTGSTDTQYF
TRBJ2-1,.,TRBV9,few,TGTGCCAGCAGCGCCTATGGGGCCAAGACCGGTGTCTCCTACAATGAGCAGTTCTTC,CASSAYGAKTGVSYNEQFF
TRBJ2-5,.,TRBV18,many,TGTGCCAGCTCACCACAGGGGCTGGAGACCCAGTACTTC,CASSPQGLETQYF
TRBJ2-1,TRBD1,TRBV29-1,many,TGCAGCGCAGGGACAGGGCTCTACAATGAGCAGTTCTTC,CSAGTGLYNEQFF
TRBJ2-1,.,TRBV20-1,many,TGCAGTGCTAGAGAGGTAGCCAGGGTGAATGAGCAGTTCTTC,CSAREVARVNEQFF
TRBJ2-3,.,TRBV20-1,many,TGCAGTGCTAGAGAATCGGGGCTGGTAGATACGCAGTATTTT,CSARESGLVDTQYF
TRBJ2-5,TRBD2,TRBV19,few,TGTGCCAGTAGTATACCGGCGGGAGGACAAGAGACCCAGTACTTC,CASSIPAGGQETQYF
TRBJ1-6,.,TRBV28,.,TGTGCCAGCAGTTTCCGGGAGTATAATTCACCCCTCCACTTT,CASSFREYNSPLHF
TRBJ2-7,.,TRBV20-1,many,TGCAGTGCTAGTCGAATGCCGCCCTACGAGCAGTACTTC,CSASRMPPYEQYF
TRBJ2-1,TRBD2,TRBV7-3,many,TGTGCCAGCAGCTTAACGGGACTAGCGGGAGGATCTGTGAATGAGCAGTTCTTC,CASSLTGLAGGSVNEQFF
TRBJ2-7,.,TRBV5-1,many,TGCGCCAGCAGCCTGCGCGCTCAACGAGACTACGAGCAGTACTTC,CASSLRAQRDYEQYF
TRBJ2-2,.,TRBV11-2,many,TGTGCCAGCAGTCCAAGATATACAGGTTATCGGGTAACCGGGGAGCTGTTTTTT,CASSPRYTGYRVTGELFF
TRBJ1-5,.,TRBV6-1,many,TGTGCCAGCAGTGGCAATTTAGTTAGTCAGCCCCAGCATTTT,CASSGNLVSQPQHF
TRBJ2-7,.,TRBV7-2,few,TGTGCCAGCAGCTTAGGGACCGCAGCCTACGAGCAGTACTTC,CASSLGTAAYEQYF
TRBJ2-1,.,TRBV30,many,TGTGCCTGGAATATGGGAGCGCAGAGACTTAATGAGCAGTTCTTC,CAWNMGAQRLNEQFF
TRBJ2-7,.,TRBV5-1,many,TGCGCCAGCAGCTGGGGTAAAGGGGGATCCTACGAGCAGTACTTC,CASSWGKGGSYEQYF
TRBJ1-4,TRBD1,TRBV2,few,TGTGCCAGCAGGGACTACAGGGGTTCGGGGGAAAAACTGTTTTTT,CASRDYRGSGEKLFF
TRBJ2-7,.,TRBV29-1,many,TGCAGCGTGATACACGGGACTTCAAAGTACTTC,CSVIHGTSKYF
TRBJ2-5,TRBD2,TRBV30,few,TGTGCCTGGAGTGTACTGGGACTAGCCATGGTAGGGACCCAGTACTTC,CAWSVLGLAMVGTQYF
TRBJ2-5,.,TRBV12-5,few,TGTGCTAGTGGGCCGAGGGCGGAGACCCAGTACTTC,CASGPRAETQYF
TRBJ2-7,TRBD1,TRBV29-1,few,TGCAGCGTTGAAGGGGAGGGGACAGGGGGCTACGAGCAGTACTTC,CSVEGEGTGGYEQYF
TRBJ1-5,.,TRBV7-8,many,TGTGCCAGCAGCTTTTCCCCAAGTAGGAACAATCAGCCCCAGCATTTT,CASSFSPSRNNQPQHF
TRBJ1-1,.,TRBV7-3,many,TGTGCCAGCAGCCGGGACGGAACCAACACTGAAGCTTTCTTT,CASSRDGTNTEAFF
TRBJ2-2,TRBD2,TRBV6-1,few,TGTGCCAGCAGGGGCGGACGGGGGGCCGGGGAGCTGTTTTTT,CASRGGRGAGELFF